This entry lists 20 T cell receptor beta chains sequenced from one sample in a study of blood T cell repertoires in COVID-19. Using immunoSEQ multiplex PCR, the repertoire was profiled, and TCRdb retains in-frame clones only, with some absent. This sample has some 150,000 clones, with around 84% found just once. Sequenced material: peripheral blood. These receptors originate from a human donor in a cohort sampled during active COVID-19.

The chain carries TRBV28 and TRBJ2-2; tentative D call: TRBD1 (7 bases). Per the germline V gene, CDR1 is MDHEN and CDR2 is SYDVKM. Trimming removed 3 bases from V and 6 bases from J, with 26 bases in between. The CDR3 length is 19 residues. CDR3 coding DNA: TGTGCCAGCAGTTTCCCAGCAGGAGGGGGCTTAGGATCTGCCGGGGAGCTGTTTTTT. Residues: CASSFPAGGGLGSAGELFF.

V is TRBV19 and J is TRBJ1-3, with D unresolved. The CDR3 consists of 15 residues. Between the trimmed V and J ends, which lost 11 bases and 2 bases, there was a span of 19 bases. The germline gives CDR1 LNHDA, CDR2 SQIVND (reference sequence). CDR3 in DNA: TGTGCCTCCAATTTCGGGGTAGGCCCTGGAAACACCATATATTTT. Protein: CASNFGVGPGNTIYF.

The chain has TRBV28 and TRBJ1-1, with 7 bases aligning to TRBD1. Unmatched junction bases numbered 8, after V lost 4 bases and J lost 0 bases. CDR1 and CDR2 (germline): MDHEN, SYDVKM. The CDR3 is 16 amino acids. CDR3 coding DNA: TGTGCCAGCAGTTCACACGGGACAGCTATGAACACTGAAGCTTTCTTT. This sequence encodes CASSSHGTAMNTEAFF.

The chain uses TRBV2 and TRBJ1-4; a possible D gene is TRBD1 (5 bases). V gave up 0 bases and J gave up 2 bases, with 7 bases separating them. The CDR3 sequence is 15 residues long. CDR1 is SNHLY and CDR2 is FYNNEI in the germline V gene. CDR3 residues: CASSEAPGTNEKLFF. In DNA, the CDR3 is TGTGCCAGCAGTGAAGCTCCAGGGACTAATGAAAAACTGTTTTTT.

The chain carries TRBV27 and TRBJ2-1; 9 nucleotides line up with TRBD2. This CDR3 region has 15 residues. The ends lost 5 bases at V and 3 bases at J; junction bases unmatched: 5. Germline values: CDR1 MNHEY, CDR2 SMNVEV (reference sequence). The CDR3 bases are TGTGCCAGCAGTCTTAGCGGGAGTCGCTACAATGAGCAGTTCTTC. This sequence encodes CASSLSGSRYNEQFF.

The chain uses TRBV28 and TRBJ2-2, with no clear D. Germline assignment: CDR1 MDHEN and CDR2 SYDVKM. Deletions cut 2 bases from V and 3 bases from J, with 10 bases between. CDR3 length: 15 residues. As DNA, the CDR3 is TGTGCCAGCAGTTTAGGCACTCGGGACACCGGGGAGCTGTTTTTT. It translates to CASSLGTRDTGELFF.

The J gene is TRBJ2-2, the V gene TRBV28; TRBD1 agrees at 7 bases. The CDR3 contains 16 residues. The junction had 6 bases not matched to a gene; V was cut back by 4 bases and J by 1 base. Germline lookup yields CDR1 MDHEN and CDR2 SYDVKM. Written as DNA, the CDR3 is TGTGCCAGCAGTTCCTCCGGGACAGAGAACACCGGGGAGCTGTTTTTT. Amino acids: CASSSSGTENTGELFF.

J is TRBJ2-7 and V is TRBV28; no clear D gene. Per the germline V gene, CDR1 is MDHEN and CDR2 is SYDVKM. The CDR3 sequence is 9 residues long. V was pared by 9 bases and J by 3 bases, with 3 bases between. The CDR3 region is CASSYEQYV. Here the CDR3 DNA reads TGTGCCAGTAGCTACGAGCAGTACGTC.

J is TRBJ2-2 and V is TRBV19; tentatively, D is TRBD1 (5 bases). The V end lost 7 bases, the J end lost 3 bases, and 21 bases lay between the germline ends. The CDR3 totals 17 residues. Per the germline V gene, CDR1 is LNHDA and CDR2 is SQIVND (reference sequence). CDR3 amino acids: CASTSKVDSPHTGELFF. In nucleotides, the CDR3 is TGTGCCAGTACCTCGAAGGTAGACAGCCCACACACCGGGGAGCTGTTTTTT.

V gene TRBV2 combines with J gene TRBJ1-6; D not resolved. This CDR3 comprises 11 residues. CDR1 and CDR2 from the germline V gene are SNHLY and FYNNEI. Deletions cut 3 bases from V and 8 bases from J, with 2 bases between. Here the CDR3 reads CASSDDSPLHF. CDR3 DNA: TGTGCCAGCAGTGACGATTCACCCCTCCACTTT.

J is TRBJ1-6 and V is TRBV14; D gene unclear. Germline CDR1 is SGHDN and CDR2 is FVKESK. The CDR3 is made up of 13 amino acids. The V and J ends lost 2 bases and 7 bases respectively, with 6 bases between them. CDR3 sequence (DNA): TGTGCCAGCAGCCAAACGGGGAATTCACCCCTCCACTTT. Translating gives CASSQTGNSPLHF.

J is TRBJ1-2 and V is TRBV6-5; no clear D. The ends were cut back, 7 bases at V and 0 bases at J, with 9 bases in the middle. Germline V gene sequence: CDR1 MNHEY, CDR2 SVGAGI. There are 13 residues in the CDR3. CDR3 in DNA: TGTGCCAGCATGTCGCAGACTAACTATGGCTACACCTTC. Its protein is CASMSQTNYGYTF.

V and J are TRBV3-1 (or the pseudogene TRBV3-2) and TRBJ2-7; no definite D call. Germline-derived CDR1 and CDR2 are LGHDT and YNNKEL (reference sequence). The CDR3 loop spans 14 amino acids. V dropped 2 bases and J dropped 0 bases, with 8 bases sitting between them. As DNA, the CDR3 is TGTGCCAGCAGCCAAAACAGAGACTCCTACGAGCAGTACTTC. It is translated as CASSQNRDSYEQYF.

The V and J genes are TRBV5-1 and TRBJ2-1, with TRBD1 identical over 10 bases. Unmatched junction bases numbered 14, after V lost 1 base and J lost 7 bases. Germline-derived CDR1 and CDR2 are SGHRS and YFSETQ. The CDR3 runs to 18 residues. Here the CDR3 DNA reads TGCGCCAGCAGCTTGAGTGGGACAGGGGTGGTCGGTTTAAATGAGCAGTTCTTC. This encodes CASSLSGTGVVGLNEQFF.

J is TRBJ2-7 and V is TRBV7-6; 8 bases agree with TRBD2. Trimming took 1 base from V and 3 from J; bases not matched to a gene: 2. Germline V lookup: CDR1 SGHVS, CDR2 FNYEAQ. This CDR3 is built from 14 residues. CDR3 coding DNA: TGTGCCAGCAGCTTAGGGGGACTAGGCTACGAGCAGTACGTC. Amino acids: CASSLGGLGYEQYV.

This sequence joins TRBV10-2 and TRBJ2-1; tentatively, D is TRBD2 (5 bases). The germline gives CDR1 WSHSY, CDR2 SAAADI. This CDR3 comprises 14 residues. V dropped 6 bases and J dropped 0 bases, with 9 bases sitting between them. CDR3 region: CASSGVGSYNEQFF. The CDR3 DNA follows: TGCGCCAGCAGCGGGGTAGGCTCCTACAATGAGCAGTTCTTC.

The V and J genes are TRBV7-3 and TRBJ2-2; the D gene is possibly TRBD2 (5 bases). Germline V gene lookup returns CDR1 SGHTA and CDR2 FQGTGA. CDR3 length: 17 amino acids. With 5 bases removed from V and 5 bases from J, the gap between germline ends came to 21 bases. DNA for the CDR3: TGTGCCAGCAGCACCCAGCCCGTCGGGGTTGGGACCGGGGAGCTGTTTTTT. This encodes CASSTQPVGVGTGELFF.

This chain links TRBV5-6 with TRBJ1-6, with D hard to call. Trimming pared 2 bases from V and 6 bases from J, leaving 3 bases between. Germline values: CDR1 SGHDT, CDR2 YYEEEE. CDR3 length: 12 residues. CDR3 loop: CASSFSNSPLHF. The CDR3, as DNA: TGTGCCAGCAGCTTTAGTAATTCACCCCTCCACTTT.

J is TRBJ2-5 and V is TRBV7-9; 7 nucleotides match TRBD2. There are 14 residues in the CDR3. Germline V gene data show CDR1 as SEHNR and CDR2 as FQNEAQ (reference sequence). With V trimmed by 5 bases and J by 1 base, 4 bases remained unmatched. CDR3: CASSPGGGQETQYF. CDR3 sequence (DNA): TGTGCCAGCAGCCCTGGGGGGGGCCAAGAGACCCAGTACTTC.

This rearrangement joins TRBV2 to TRBJ2-2; no definite D call. The CDR3 extends over 13 amino acids. CDR1 and CDR2 (germline): SNHLY, FYNNEI. V dropped 6 bases and J dropped 9 bases, with 14 bases sitting between them. CDR3 amino acids: CASRGDRIRELFF. CDR3 bases: TGTGCCAGCAGGGGCGACCGCATCCGGGAGCTGTTTTTT.